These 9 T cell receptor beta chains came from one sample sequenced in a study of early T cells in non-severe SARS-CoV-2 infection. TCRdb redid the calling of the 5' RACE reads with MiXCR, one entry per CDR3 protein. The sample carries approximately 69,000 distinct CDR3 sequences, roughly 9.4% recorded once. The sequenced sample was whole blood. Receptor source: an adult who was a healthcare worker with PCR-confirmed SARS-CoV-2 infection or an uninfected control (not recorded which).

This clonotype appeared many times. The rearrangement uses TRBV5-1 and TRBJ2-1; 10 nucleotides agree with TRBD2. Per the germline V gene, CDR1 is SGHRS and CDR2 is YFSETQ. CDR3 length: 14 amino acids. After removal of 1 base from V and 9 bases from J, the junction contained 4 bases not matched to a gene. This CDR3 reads CASSLTSGMSEQFF. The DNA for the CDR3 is TGCGCCAGCAGCTTGACTAGCGGGATGTCTGAGCAGTTCTTC.

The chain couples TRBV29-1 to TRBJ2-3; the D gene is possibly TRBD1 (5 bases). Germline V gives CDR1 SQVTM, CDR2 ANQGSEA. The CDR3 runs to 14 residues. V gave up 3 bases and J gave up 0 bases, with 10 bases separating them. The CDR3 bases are TGCAGCGTTGAGGGGCCCGCTAGCACAGATACGCAGTATTTT. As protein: CSVEGPASTDTQYF.

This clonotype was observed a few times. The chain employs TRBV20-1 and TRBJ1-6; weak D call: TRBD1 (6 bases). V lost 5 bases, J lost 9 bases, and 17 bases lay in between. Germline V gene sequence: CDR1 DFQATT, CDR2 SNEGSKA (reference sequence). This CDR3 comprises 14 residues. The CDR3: CSAPRTAGPSPLHF. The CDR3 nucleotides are TGCAGTGCTCCCAGGACAGCCGGCCCTTCACCCCTCCACTTT.

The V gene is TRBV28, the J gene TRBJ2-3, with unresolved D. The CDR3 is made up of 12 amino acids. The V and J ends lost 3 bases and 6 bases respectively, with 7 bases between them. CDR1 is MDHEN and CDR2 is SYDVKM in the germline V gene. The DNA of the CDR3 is TGTGCCAGCAGTTTGTTGTGGGATACGCAGTATTTT. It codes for CASSLLWDTQYF.

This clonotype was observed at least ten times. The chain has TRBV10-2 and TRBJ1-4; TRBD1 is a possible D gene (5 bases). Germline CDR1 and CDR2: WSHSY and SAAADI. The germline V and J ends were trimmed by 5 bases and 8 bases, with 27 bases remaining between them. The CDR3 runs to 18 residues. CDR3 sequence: CASSIRDWRVSGVEKLFF. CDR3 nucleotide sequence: TGCGCCAGCAGTATCCGGGACTGGAGAGTTTCGGGTGTGGAAAAACTGTTTTTT.

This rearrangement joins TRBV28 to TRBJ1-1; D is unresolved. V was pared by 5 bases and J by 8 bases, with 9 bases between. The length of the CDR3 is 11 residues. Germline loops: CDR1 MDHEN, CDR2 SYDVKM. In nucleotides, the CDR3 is TGTGCCAGCAGTGCCCTAATAGAAGCTTTCTTT. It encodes CASSALIEAFF.

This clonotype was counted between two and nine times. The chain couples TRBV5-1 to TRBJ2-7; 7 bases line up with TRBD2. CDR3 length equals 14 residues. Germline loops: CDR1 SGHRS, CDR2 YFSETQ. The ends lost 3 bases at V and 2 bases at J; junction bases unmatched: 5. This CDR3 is CASSWTAGAYEQYF. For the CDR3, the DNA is TGCGCCAGCAGCTGGACGGCGGGGGCCTACGAGCAGTACTTC.

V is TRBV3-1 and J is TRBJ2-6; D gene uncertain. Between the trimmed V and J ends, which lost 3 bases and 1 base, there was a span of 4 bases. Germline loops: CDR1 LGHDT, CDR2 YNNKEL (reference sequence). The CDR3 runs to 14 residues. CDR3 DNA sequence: TGTGCCAGCAGCCACCAATCTGGGGCCAACGTCCTGACTTTC. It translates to CASSHQSGANVLTF.

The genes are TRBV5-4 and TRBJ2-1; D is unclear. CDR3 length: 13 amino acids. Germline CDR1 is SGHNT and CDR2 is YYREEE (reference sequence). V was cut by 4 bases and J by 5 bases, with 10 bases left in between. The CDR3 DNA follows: TGTGCCAGCAGCCGATCACTGGACAATGAGCAGTTCTTC. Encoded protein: CASSRSLDNEQFF.